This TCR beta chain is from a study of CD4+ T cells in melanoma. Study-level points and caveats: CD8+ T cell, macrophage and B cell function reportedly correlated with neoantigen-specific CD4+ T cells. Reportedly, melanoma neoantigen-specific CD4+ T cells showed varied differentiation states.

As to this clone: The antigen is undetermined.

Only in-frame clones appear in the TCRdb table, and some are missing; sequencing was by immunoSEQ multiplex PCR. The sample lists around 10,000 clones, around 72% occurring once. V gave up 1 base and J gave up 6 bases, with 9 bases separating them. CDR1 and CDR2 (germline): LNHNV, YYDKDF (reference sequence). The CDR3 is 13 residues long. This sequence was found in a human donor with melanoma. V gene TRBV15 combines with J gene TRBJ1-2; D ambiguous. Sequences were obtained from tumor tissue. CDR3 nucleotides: TGTGCCACCAGCAGAGCCCCACGGGATGGCTACACCTTC. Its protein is CATSRAPRDGYTF.